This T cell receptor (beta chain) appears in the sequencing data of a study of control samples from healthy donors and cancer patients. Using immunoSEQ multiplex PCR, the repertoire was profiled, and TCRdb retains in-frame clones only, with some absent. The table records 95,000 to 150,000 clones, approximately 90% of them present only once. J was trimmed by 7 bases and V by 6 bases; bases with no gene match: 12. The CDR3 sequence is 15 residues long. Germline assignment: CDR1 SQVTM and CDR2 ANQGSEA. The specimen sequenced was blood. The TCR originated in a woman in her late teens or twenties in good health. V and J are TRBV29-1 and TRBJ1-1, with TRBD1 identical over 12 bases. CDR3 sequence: CSVGRDRGRGGEAFF. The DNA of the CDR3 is TGCAGCGTGGGCCGGGACAGGGGGCGCGGGGGTGAAGCTTTCTTT.